This T cell receptor (beta chain) appears in the sequencing data of a study of blood T cell repertoires in COVID-19. Assay: immunoSEQ multiplex PCR; the TCRdb copy retains only in-frame clones and omits some. The sample yields approximately 280,000 clones, more than 85% seen once. The germline V gene has CDR1 MNHEY and CDR2 SMNVEV (reference sequence). Unmatched junction bases numbered 10, after V lost 6 bases and J lost 2 bases. The CDR3 runs to 16 residues. The chain combines TRBV27 with TRBJ1-1; TRBD1 aligns across 9 bases. Material: peripheral blood. The clonotype was recovered from a man aged 40-49 years with acute or convalescent COVID-19. The CDR3 spells CASRPQGAQGNTEAFF. In nucleotides, the CDR3 is TGTGCCAGCAGACCACAGGGGGCGCAGGGCAACACTGAAGCTTTCTTT.